These T cell receptor beta chains were read from a single sample in a study of cytomegalovirus exposure and HLA in healthy donors. TCRdb's copy holds only in-frame clones and misses some; the assay was immunoSEQ multiplex PCR. This sample yields about 160,000 clones, of which approximately 80% are seen a single time; roughly 6.2% belongs to the top ten. Sequenced: PBMCs. The receptor set was obtained from a male donor in good health and CMV-seropositive. The CDR3 runs from the conserved cysteine through the conserved F or W. A clone size is listed for some rows: how often the clone was seen (once, few, many), or a class if it is expanded.

cdr3_length: 16; clone_size: once; v_call: TRBV7-9; j_call: TRBJ1-3; cdr3_aa: CASSSKDSTARNTIYF
cdr3_length: 19; clone_size: NA; v_call: TRBV21-1; j_call: TRBJ2-7; cdr3_aa: CAISDHSQGRASGNYEQYF
cdr3_length: 16; clone_size: NA; v_call: TRBV6-5; j_call: TRBJ1-2; cdr3_aa: CASSYSGQGVVGGYTF
cdr3_length: 14; clone_size: once; v_call: TRBV27; j_call: TRBJ1-5; cdr3_aa: CASSLKGLNQPQHF
cdr3_length: 15; clone_size: once; v_call: TRBV9; j_call: TRBJ1-1; cdr3_aa: CASSGTGESYTEAFF
cdr3_length: 16; clone_size: NA; v_call: TRBV7-9; j_call: TRBJ2-4; cdr3_aa: CASSSPDKDSKNIQYF
cdr3_length: 13; clone_size: once; v_call: TRBV5-1; j_call: TRBJ1-2; cdr3_aa: CASLDREKDGYTF
cdr3_length: 15; clone_size: NA; v_call: TRBV18; j_call: TRBJ2-7; cdr3_aa: CASSPGTSGSYEQYF
cdr3_length: 17; clone_size: NA; v_call: TRBV19; j_call: TRBJ1-2; cdr3_aa: CASSMRAGGQGNYGYTF
cdr3_length: 18; clone_size: NA; v_call: TRBV23-1; j_call: TRBJ2-1; cdr3_aa: CASSQSGRSTSDYNEQFF
cdr3_length: 14; clone_size: NA; v_call: TRBV7-2; j_call: TRBJ2-7; cdr3_aa: CASSSGQGGYEQYF
cdr3_length: 15; clone_size: NA; v_call: TRBV7-8; j_call: TRBJ2-7; cdr3_aa: CASSLLAGPNYEQYF
cdr3_length: 19; clone_size: NA; v_call: TRBV4-3; j_call: TRBJ1-1; cdr3_aa: CASSLYRSGQGHMNTEAFF
cdr3_length: 17; clone_size: NA; v_call: TRBV25-1; j_call: TRBJ1-6; cdr3_aa: CASRRGTGTKYNSPLHF
cdr3_length: 14; clone_size: NA; v_call: TRBV7-9; j_call: TRBJ1-2; cdr3_aa: CASSLSTGDYGYTF